The clone carrying this TCR beta chain was seen ten or more times. The CDR3 has 13 residues. Germline values: CDR1 SGHRS, CDR2 YFSETQ. The V end lost 4 bases, the J end lost 5 bases, and 12 bases lay between the germline ends. The sample originates from a study of T cells after yellow fever vaccination. TCRdb reprocessed the 5' RACE reads with MiXCR, giving one entry per CDR3 protein. The data show approximately 150,000 distinct CDR3 sequences, approximately 6% seen once. Sequencing was performed on CD4+ T cells sorted from PBMCs, taken on the day of the first yellow fever vaccination. The chain couples TRBV5-1 to TRBJ2-5; D might be TRBD2 (5 bases). This sequence originates from a man aged 18-30 years who received the YFV17D yellow fever vaccine. CDR3 DNA sequence: TGCGCCAGCAGCACTGGACTTTCTGAGACCCAGTACTTC. It translates to CASSTGLSETQYF.